The clone carrying this TCR beta chain was observed a handful of times. The antigen is unknown. Trimming pared 5 bases from V and 0 bases from J, leaving 8 bases between. The CDR3 length is 13 residues. CDR1 and CDR2 from the germline V gene are DFQATT and SNEGSKA (reference sequence). This entry belongs to a study of post-analysis software for immune sequencing data. Study information: Progressive-relapsing, secondary progressive and relapsing-remitting multiple sclerosis were among the disease courses included.

General study points: Samples from one preparation batch, clustered by F measure, grouped strongly together. Among multiple sclerosis patients, normalized Chao1 diversity was significantly below that of controls. Controls showed lower frequencies than patients for roughly five TRBV segments, and TRBV5-6, TRBV5-1 and TRBV20-1 were among these.

Prepared TCR beta cDNA libraries contained unique molecular identifiers. T cells, roughly 0.85 to 10 million of them, yielded roughly 470,000 cDNA molecules. TCRdb called the PCR reads again in MiXCR, with one record for every CDR3 protein. Among about 400,000 distinct CDR3 sequences, approximately 33% were seen once, and the ten largest hold about an eighth. Specimen: blood. The TCR sequence derives from a girl aged 5-17 years with multiple sclerosis. The J gene is TRBJ2-4, the V gene TRBV20-1; D gene unclear. For the CDR3, the DNA is TGCAGTGCTTCGGGCGAAGCCAAAAACATTCAGTACTTC. The encoded protein is CSASGEAKNIQYF.